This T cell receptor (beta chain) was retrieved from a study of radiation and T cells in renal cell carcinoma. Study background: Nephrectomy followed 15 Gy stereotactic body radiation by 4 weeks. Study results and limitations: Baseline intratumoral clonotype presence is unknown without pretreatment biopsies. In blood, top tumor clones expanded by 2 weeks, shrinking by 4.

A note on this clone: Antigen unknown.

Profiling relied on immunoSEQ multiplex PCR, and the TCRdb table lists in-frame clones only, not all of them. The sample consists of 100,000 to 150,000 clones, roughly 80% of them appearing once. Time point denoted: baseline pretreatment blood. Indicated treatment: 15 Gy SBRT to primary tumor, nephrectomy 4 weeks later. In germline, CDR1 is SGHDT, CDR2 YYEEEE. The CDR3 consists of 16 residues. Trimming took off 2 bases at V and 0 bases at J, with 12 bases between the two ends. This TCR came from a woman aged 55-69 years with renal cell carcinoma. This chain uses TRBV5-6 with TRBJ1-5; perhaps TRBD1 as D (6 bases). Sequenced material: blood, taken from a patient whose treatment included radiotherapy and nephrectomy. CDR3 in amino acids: CASSLWTAYSNQPQHF. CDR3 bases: TGTGCCAGCAGCTTATGGACAGCGTATAGCAATCAGCCCCAGCATTTT.